This T cell receptor (beta chain) comes out of a study of patients and donors after allogeneic stem cell transplantation. This clonotype has a handful of counts. One entry per CDR3 protein, called by TCRdb with MiXCR from the RT-PCR reads. Here the sample spans some 880,000 distinct CDR3 sequences, roughly 18% being singletons. The length of the CDR3 is 16 residues. Germline V CDR1 and CDR2: LGHNA, YSLEER. Germline trimming cut 3 bases from V and 6 bases from J; bases unmatched to any gene: 11. The chain links TRBV4-3 to TRBJ1-2, with 9 positions matching TRBD1. The sequence derives from a human donor who was either an allogeneic HSCT recipient or a stem cell or donor lymphocyte infusion donor (not recorded which). It is not recorded whose cells these are; they may come from a transplant donor. Sequenced: blood, either unsorted or a sorted T cell fraction (not recorded which). The CDR3 here is CASSQDRTGGLHGYTF. CDR3 DNA: TGCGCCAGCAGCCAGGACCGAACAGGGGGCTTGCATGGCTACACCTTC.